What follows are 7 T cell receptor beta chains derived from one specimen sequenced in a study of monozygotic twins with inflammatory bowel disease. TCRdb re-called the 5' RACE reads; one entry per CDR3 protein, DNA not given. Reported are 400,000 to 500,000 distinct CDR3 sequences; the ten largest clones contain around 2.5%. Sequenced sample: blood. All receptors derive from a human donor with ulcerative colitis or Crohn's disease, or a healthy co-twin of an affected twin (not recorded which).

The CDR3: CATGRVGEETQYF. The rearrangement uses TRBV15 and TRBJ2-5; TCRdb's D call of TRBD2 is untestable without DNA. CDR1 and CDR2 (germline): LNHNV, YYDKDF (reference sequence). This CDR3 region has 13 residues.

This chain joins TRBV16 and TRBJ1-3. CDR1 is KGHSY, CDR2 FQNENV, per germline. This CDR3 has 15 amino acids. CDR3 sequence reads: CASSQLTSSGNTIYF.

This rearrangement joins TRBV20-1 to TRBJ2-3; TCRdb indicates TRBD1, and absent DNA this call remains unverified. The CDR3 sequence is 16 residues long. Germline CDR1 and CDR2: DFQATT and SNEGSKA (reference sequence). CDR3 protein: CSAPRQGLSSTDTQYF.

V gene TRBV28 combines with J gene TRBJ1-1; TCRdb's assignment of TRBD1 cannot be checked, as there is no DNA. CDR3 size: 16 residues. Germline V CDR1 and CDR2: MDHEN, SYDVKM. The CDR3 region is CASSPAEGARGTEAFF.

This rearrangement joins TRBV29-1 to TRBJ2-1; TCRdb's assignment of TRBD1 cannot be checked, as there is no DNA. The CDR3 sequence is 14 residues long. Per the germline V gene, CDR1 is SQVTM and CDR2 is ANQGSEA. The CDR3 here is CSTGRKSSYNEQFF.

The chain has TRBV7-6 and TRBJ2-2; TCRdb's D call, TRBD1, is unchecked because there is no DNA. The germline V gene has CDR1 SGHVS and CDR2 FNYEAQ. This CDR3 region has 17 residues. CDR3 loop: CASSWSTGTVNTGELFF.

This chain joins TRBV30 and TRBJ1-5; the TCRdb call, TRBD1, lacks DNA for checking. Germline values: CDR1 GTSNPN, CDR2 SVGIG (reference sequence). This CDR3 is 16 amino acids long. This chain's CDR3 is CAWSTRDRGKNQPQHF.